These 24 T cell receptor beta chains were all obtained from the same sample, sequenced in a study of CD8 T cells in ankylosing spondylitis. These receptors are not linked to any known antigen. MiXCR, applied by TCRdb to the 5' RACE reads, yields one record per CDR3 protein. Altogether some 840,000 distinct CDR3 sequences are present, 10% to 15% being singletons, with the ten largest covering 0.51%. The study, taken as a whole, reports: Typical of ankylosing spondylitis blood, it appeared, was a TCR beta motif of fewer than 10 highly homologous variants.

The material sequenced was blood, either unsorted or a sorted T cell fraction (not recorded which). The receptors come from a male donor with ankylosing spondylitis.

This clonotype has only a few counts. This chain connects TRBV20-1 to TRBJ2-2; D tentatively reads TRBD1 or TRBD2 (5 bases each). Per the germline V gene, CDR1 is DFQATT and CDR2 is SNEGSKA (reference sequence). The CDR3 is made up of 15 amino acids. V shed 3 bases and J shed 3 bases, with 14 bases lying between them. The CDR3 sequence: CSARRQGTYTGELFF. CDR3 in DNA: TGCAGTGCTAGGAGACAAGGGACCTACACCGGGGAGCTGTTTTTT.

The chain is built from TRBV28 and TRBJ2-7; D remains ambiguous. The CDR3 consists of 12 residues. Trimming stripped 10 bases from V and 4 bases from J, with 14 bases between. From germline, CDR1 is MDHEN and CDR2 SYDVKM. The CDR3 sequence: CATREEGYEQYF. The CDR3 nucleotides are TGTGCCACTAGAGAGGAAGGGTACGAGCAGTACTTC.

The gene calls are TRBV9 and TRBJ2-1; no reliable D call. The V end lost 0 bases, the J end lost 9 bases, and 19 bases lay between the germline ends. The CDR3 runs to 16 residues. The germline gives CDR1 SGDLS, CDR2 YYNGEE. In DNA, the CDR3 is TGTGCCAGCAGCGTAGTAGGCGGCGGAAGTCCCGGTGAGCAGTTCTTC. Its protein product is CASSVVGGGSPGEQFF.

This clonotype has only a few counts. This rearrangement joins TRBV11-2 to TRBJ2-3; a possible D gene is TRBD1 (7 bases). There are 16 residues in the CDR3. The V gene lost 5 bases and the J gene lost 0 bases, with 15 bases spanning the gap. The germline gives CDR1 SGHAT, CDR2 FQNNGV. The CDR3 loop reads CASSQGGASSTDTQYF. Written as DNA, the CDR3 is TGTGCCAGCAGCCAGGGGGGTGCCAGTAGCACAGATACGCAGTATTTT.

This clonotype was detected a few times. The gene calls are TRBV4-2 and TRBJ1-2; 8 bases agree with TRBD1. The junction had 15 bases not matched to a gene; V was cut back by 2 bases and J by 4 bases. This CDR3 comprises 18 residues. Germline V gene data show CDR1 as LGHNA and CDR2 as YNFKEQ. This CDR3 is CASSQPGTGPSQSYGYTF. For the CDR3, the DNA is TGTGCCAGCAGCCAACCAGGGACAGGCCCCTCGCAATCCTATGGCTACACCTTC.

The chain employs TRBV11-2 and TRBJ2-1; tentatively, D is TRBD1 or TRBD2 (5 bases each). The germline gives CDR1 SGHAT, CDR2 FQNNGV. The CDR3 spans 16 residues. The germline V and J ends were trimmed by 1 base and 4 bases, with 14 bases remaining between them. CDR3 sequence reads: CASSLGSGRLYNEQFF. For the CDR3, the DNA is TGTGCCAGCAGCTTAGGGTCGGGGCGACTTTACAATGAGCAGTTCTTC.

This clonotype was found a few times. V is TRBV20-1 and J is TRBJ2-2, with TRBD1 matching 8 bases. CDR3 size: 15 residues. The trim removed 1 base at V and 1 base at J, leaving 2 bases unmatched. Germline V lookup: CDR1 DFQATT, CDR2 SNEGSKA (reference sequence). CDR3 in DNA: TGCAGTGCTAGAGCCGGGACAGGGAACACCGGGGAGCTGTTTTTT. It codes for CSARAGTGNTGELFF.

At least ten counts were recorded for this clonotype. This sequence joins TRBV5-1 and TRBJ2-3, with no clear D. V was pared by 0 bases and J by 5 bases, with 7 bases between. The CDR3 has 13 amino acids. The germline V gene encodes CDR1 SGHRS and CDR2 YFSETQ. Here the CDR3 reads CASSLADGDTQYF. The CDR3 DNA reads TGCGCCAGCAGCTTGGCCGACGGAGATACGCAGTATTTT. Combining the CDR3 with reference TRBV5-1 and TRBJ2-3 gives the whole variable domain KAGVTQTPRYLIKTRGQQVTLSCSPISGHRSVSWYQQTPGQGLQFLFEYFSETQRNKGNFPGRFSGRQFSNSRSEMNVSTLELGDSALYLCASSLADGDTQYFGPGTRLTVL.

This clonotype was observed a few times. The V call is TRBV20-1, the J call TRBJ1-1; TRBD1 is a possible D gene (5 bases). Germline values: CDR1 DFQATT, CDR2 SNEGSKA (reference sequence). V was shortened by 2 bases and J by 2 bases, with 9 bases between the two germline ends. The CDR3 runs to 13 residues. The CDR3 DNA follows: TGCAGTGCTAGACCCGGGACCAACACTGAAGCTTTCTTT. Residues: CSARPGTNTEAFF.

This clonotype was seen many times. The chain recombines TRBV5-1 with TRBJ1-1; no firm D call. Trimming removed 1 base from V and 1 base from J, with 8 bases in between. The germline V gene encodes CDR1 SGHRS and CDR2 YFSETQ. The CDR3 runs 14 residues. Written as DNA, the CDR3 is TGCGCCAGCAGCTTGCAAGCGGGGAACACTGAAGCTTTCTTT. Protein sequence: CASSLQAGNTEAFF.

This clonotype has a single count. The V call is TRBV7-6, the J call TRBJ2-2; 9 nucleotides line up with TRBD2. Germline V gene data show CDR1 as SGHVS and CDR2 as FNYEAQ. The V gene end was trimmed by 2 bases and the J gene end by 6 bases; junction bases not matched to a gene: 7. This CDR3 comprises 16 residues. CDR3 residues: CASSLIIAGDPGELFF. In nucleotides, the CDR3 is TGTGCCAGCAGCTTAATAATAGCGGGAGATCCCGGGGAGCTGTTTTTT. The complete variable domain, with remaining parts taken from reference TRBV7-6 and TRBJ2-2, reads GAGVSQSPRYKVTKRGQDVALRCDPISGHVSLYWYRQALGQGPEFLTYFNYEAQQDKSGLPNDRFSAERPEGSISTLTIQRTEQRDSAMYRCASSLIIAGDPGELFFGEGSRLTVL.

This clonotype was recorded many times. CDR3 coding DNA: TGTGCCAGCAGCCAAGTGGCCGGTCAAGAGACCCAGTACTTC. This sequence encodes CASSQVAGQETQYF. The V and J genes are TRBV14 and TRBJ2-5; D call uncertain. Germline V CDR1 and CDR2: SGHDN, FVKESK. V lost 1 base, J lost 2 bases, and 8 bases lay in between. This CDR3 is built from 14 residues.

This clonotype was seen only a few times. The chain carries TRBV20-1 and TRBJ2-3; tentative D call: TRBD2 (5 bases). The CDR3 runs to 13 residues. Germline V gene data show CDR1 as DFQATT and CDR2 as SNEGSKA (reference sequence). The CDR3 nucleotides read TGCAGGGCCGGACGGGGAAGCACAGATACGCAGTATTTT. Its protein product is CRAGRGSTDTQYF.

This clonotype was picked up a small number of times. This chain joins TRBV15 and TRBJ1-1; no reliable D call. Germline V CDR1 and CDR2: LNHNV, YYDKDF (reference sequence). The CDR3 consists of 13 residues. V dropped 1 base and J dropped 1 base, with 4 bases sitting between them. The CDR3 DNA is TGTGCCACCAGCAGAGCACCGAACACTGAAGCTTTCTTT. This codes for CATSRAPNTEAFF.

This chain links TRBV27 with TRBJ2-3; 12 positions match TRBD2. The CDR3 is 16 residues long. Germline lookup yields CDR1 MNHEY and CDR2 SMNVEV (reference sequence). V lost 3 bases to trimming and J lost 4 bases; unmatched junction nucleotides: 5. Here the CDR3 reads CASSFLAGGPADTQYF. CDR3 sequence (DNA): TGTGCCAGCAGTTTCCTAGCGGGGGGGCCAGCAGATACGCAGTATTTT.

Many counts were recorded for this clonotype. This chain uses TRBV12-3 or TRBV12-4 with TRBJ1-6, with D possibly matching TRBD1 (6 bases). V was shortened by 5 bases and J by 10 bases, with 15 bases between the two germline ends. The CDR3 is 14 residues long. The CDR3 region is CASSLEGGNSPLHF. In DNA, the CDR3 is TGTGCCAGCAGTCTCGAAGGGGGTAACTCACCCCTCCACTTT.

In its sample, this clonotype was seen many times. The V call is TRBV5-1, the J call TRBJ2-1; TRBD2 aligns across 11 bases. Looked up from germline, CDR1 is SGHRS and CDR2 is YFSETQ. Germline trimming cut 0 bases from V and 9 bases from J; bases unmatched to any gene: 2. This CDR3 is built from 14 residues. In DNA, the CDR3 is TGCGCCAGCAGCTTGGAGGGGACTAGCGGTGAGCAGTTCTTC. Protein: CASSLEGTSGEQFF.

V is TRBV6-5 and J is TRBJ1-2, with 8 bases lining up with TRBD1. Germline V gives CDR1 MNHEY, CDR2 SVGAGI. The ends lost 2 bases at V and 8 bases at J; junction bases unmatched: 4. The CDR3 has 13 amino acids. CDR3 in amino acids: CASSYNRGVGYTF. The CDR3 bases are TGTGCCAGCAGTTACAACAGGGGGGTCGGCTACACCTTC.

The chain recombines TRBV20-1 with TRBJ1-2; 9 nucleotides align to TRBD1. There are 11 residues in the CDR3. Germline CDR1 is DFQATT and CDR2 is SNEGSKA (reference sequence). V shed 3 bases and J 8 bases; nucleotides not matched to a gene: 1. The CDR3 sequence: CSARGTGGYTF. CDR3 bases: TGCAGTGCTAGGGGGACAGGGGGCTACACCTTC.

This clonotype was recorded many times. The rearrangement uses TRBV5-1 and TRBJ2-1; 11 nucleotides line up with TRBD2. CDR1 is SGHRS and CDR2 is YFSETQ in the germline V gene. The CDR3 is 15 residues long. J gave up 4 bases and V 2 bases, and 2 bases lay outside the gene matches. CDR3 amino acids: CASSFIAGGYNEQFF. CDR3 coding DNA: TGCGCCAGCAGCTTTATAGCGGGGGGGTACAATGAGCAGTTCTTC.

This clonotype was recorded many times. The chain carries TRBV12-3 or TRBV12-4 and TRBJ1-2, with unresolved D. The ends were cut back, 1 base at V and 7 bases at J, with 4 bases in the middle. This CDR3 has 11 amino acids. As DNA, the CDR3 is TGTGCCAGCAGTTTAGGGGGTGGCTACACCTTC. Translated, it gives CASSLGGGYTF.

This clonotype was seen a few times. The rearrangement uses TRBV5-1 and TRBJ2-3; perhaps TRBD1 as D (6 bases). The CDR3 is 14 residues long. Trimming stripped 5 bases from V and 2 bases from J, with 12 bases between. Germline V lookup: CDR1 SGHRS, CDR2 YFSETQ. This CDR3 is CASRRTANTDTQYF. CDR3 nucleotide sequence: TGCGCCAGCAGACGGACAGCAAACACAGATACGCAGTATTTT.

J is TRBJ1-2 and V is TRBV20-1, with no clear D. The CDR3 has 11 residues. Germline loops: CDR1 DFQATT, CDR2 SNEGSKA (reference sequence). The CDR3 DNA follows: TGCTGCCTCGGCTCCAACTATGGCTACACCTTC. Its protein product is CCLGSNYGYTF.

This clonotype was seen only a few times. The genes are TRBV20-1 and TRBJ2-3; D gene ambiguous. Germline CDR1 and CDR2: DFQATT and SNEGSKA (reference sequence). The CDR3 runs to 15 residues. Trimming shortened V by 3 bases and J by 0 bases, and 13 bases separated the two germline ends. The CDR3 sequence: CSARGFDLSTDTQYF. Here the CDR3 DNA reads TGCAGTGCTAGGGGGTTTGATCTTAGCACAGATACGCAGTATTTT.